This T cell receptor beta chain was observed in a study of OX40 agonist ivuxolimab in advanced cancers. About the research overall: Among those treated, three patients had partial responses, one with hepatocellular carcinoma and two with cutaneous melanoma.

Sequencing was performed with immunoSEQ multiplex PCR; in TCRdb, only in-frame clones are kept and a portion is missing. The data contain roughly 110,000 clones, about nine tenths of them singletons. The CDR3 loop spans 17 amino acids. V shed 1 base and J shed 0 bases, with 12 bases lying between them. The germline gives CDR1 SGHTA, CDR2 FQGNSA. The source material was CD4+ or CD8+ T cells sorted from blood, sampled in a trial of the OX40 agonist ivuxolimab. The chain is built from TRBV7-2 and TRBJ2-2; D is possibly TRBD1 (6 bases). The sequence came from an adult with an advanced solid tumor such as melanoma, head and neck, liver or kidney cancer. CDR3 in amino acids: CASSLDVDRSNTGELFF. The CDR3 DNA reads as TGTGCCAGCAGCTTAGATGTAGACAGGTCGAACACCGGGGAGCTGTTTTTT.